The T cell receptor (beta chain) described here comes from a study of T cell responses to AZD1222 COVID-19 vaccine. Study-wide points: Only a handful of AZD1222 recipients, roughly six in all, had baseline seropositivity. Unmutated regions of variants are reportedly targeted by nearly half of spike-specific TCRs. Every sample of the repertoires postdated the peak T cell response. Donors in the cohort were predominantly white British and more often female, and clonal diversity was possibly underestimated.

The V and J ends lost 6 bases and 9 bases respectively, with 15 bases between them. The germline V gene has CDR1 SGHRS and CDR2 YFSETQ. This CDR3 is built from 13 residues. Sequencing was performed with immunoSEQ multiplex PCR; in TCRdb, only in-frame clones are kept and a portion is missing. Here the sample spans more than 110,000 clones, roughly nine tenths being singletons. Note on this clone: The target antigen is unknown.

The clonotype was recovered from an adult in good health. The sequencing used peripheral blood, collected on day 0 of AZD1222 vaccination. The genes are TRBV5-1 and TRBJ2-2; the D gene is possibly TRBD2 (5 bases). For the CDR3, the DNA is TGCGCCAGCACCCAAGAGGACTGGCGGGAGCTGTTTTTT. It specifies CASTQEDWRELFF.